This TCR beta chain emerged from a study of T-cell memory formation after mild COVID-19. The CDR3 is 13 amino acids. Trimming took off 1 base at V and 3 bases at J, with 6 bases between the two ends. CDR1 is SGHRS, CDR2 YFSETQ, per germline. Using its own MiXCR run on the 5' RACE reads, TCRdb lists one record per CDR3 protein. The data contain under 300,000 distinct CDR3 sequences, around 8% of them singletons. The TCR comes from a man aged 18 to 29 who had mild COVID-19 (a few samples of this study predate the infection). Cell type and time point are not known. Sequencing input: PBMCs or a T cell subset sorted from them (not recorded which). The chain joins TRBV5-1 to TRBJ2-3; D unresolved. The DNA of the CDR3 is TGCGCCAGCAGCTTGTTGTTAACAGATACGCAGTATTTT. Residues: CASSLLLTDTQYF.